The next 27 T cell receptor beta chains were all read from a single sample in a study of CD8 T cells in ankylosing spondylitis. TCRdb re-analysed the 5' RACE reads in MiXCR, keeping a single row per CDR3 protein. The sample shows hundreds of thousands of distinct CDR3 sequences, 25% to 30% of them seen only once. The study's findings and limits: What seemed typical of ankylosing spondylitis blood was a TCR beta motif built from 8 or 9 highly homologous variants.

For these receptors, no antigen is known. Material for sequencing was blood, either unsorted or a sorted T cell fraction (not recorded which). These receptors originate from a male donor with ankylosing spondylitis.

The chain joins TRBV7-9 to TRBJ2-1; no reliable D call. V lost 3 bases, J lost 0 bases, and 9 bases lay in between. The CDR3 totals 15 residues. Germline V CDR1 and CDR2: SEHNR, FQNEAQ (reference sequence). Here the CDR3 reads CASSFGPSSYNEQFF. Written as DNA, the CDR3 is TGTGCCAGCAGCTTCGGGCCCAGCTCCTACAATGAGCAGTTCTTC.

This chain's CDR3 is CSALLAGGPSSYNEQFF. CDR3 nucleotides: TGCAGTGCCCTACTAGCGGGAGGGCCGAGCTCCTACAATGAGCAGTTCTTC. The chain combines TRBV20-1 with TRBJ2-1; 13 positions match TRBD2. The CDR3 runs 17 residues. Trimming at V came to 6 bases and at J to 0 bases, leaving 8 bases not matched to a gene. Germline loops: CDR1 DFQATT, CDR2 SNEGSKA (reference sequence).

In its sample, this clonotype was seen a few times. The chain has TRBV5-1 and TRBJ1-2, with 7 bases identical to TRBD1. Trimming at V came to 4 bases and at J to 5 bases, leaving 5 bases not matched to a gene. CDR1 and CDR2 from the germline V gene are SGHRS and YFSETQ. The CDR3 consists of 13 residues. Here the CDR3 DNA reads TGCGCCAGCAGCGATGGACAGGCGTATGGCTACACCTTC. Its translation is CASSDGQAYGYTF.

Of note for this clonotype: The junction shows a germline mismatch at one end, possibly a read error. This sequence joins TRBV7-2 and TRBJ2-1, with 12 bases aligning to TRBD2. This CDR3 region has 17 residues. Germline loops: CDR1 SGHTA, CDR2 FQGNSA. This chain's CDR3 is CASSVASGRGKDNEQFF. The CDR3 nucleotides read TGTGCCAGCAGCGTAGCTAGCGGGAGGGGTAAAGACAATGAGCAGTTCTTC. The variable domain in full, with the rest retrieved from reference TRBV7-2 and TRBJ2-1, is GAGVSQSPSNKVTEKGKDVELRCDPISGHTALYWYRQSLGQGLEFLIYFQGNSAPDKSGLPSDRFSAERTGGSVSTLTIQRTQQEDSAVYLCASSVASGRGKDNEQFFGPGTRLTVL.

This clonotype has more than one count but fewer than ten. This sequence joins TRBV20-1 and TRBJ1-5, with D hard to call. CDR3 size: 12 residues. Germline CDR1 and CDR2: DFQATT and SNEGSKA (reference sequence). V was pared by 3 bases and J by 7 bases, with 10 bases between. In nucleotides, the CDR3 is TGCAGTGCTAGTAGGGTCAAACAGCCCCAGCATTTT. Encoded protein: CSASRVKQPQHF.

The J gene is TRBJ1-2, the V gene TRBV12-3 or TRBV12-4; D gene unclear. The CDR3 totals 14 residues. The V end was cut by 2 bases, the J end by 8 bases, with 15 bases between. This CDR3 reads CASSLSSDGAGYTF. The DNA for the CDR3 is TGTGCCAGCAGTTTATCGAGCGACGGAGCGGGCTACACCTTC.

This chain uses TRBV24-1 with TRBJ2-3, with D possibly matching TRBD1 (5 bases). The V gene's germline CDR1 is KGHDR and CDR2 SFDVKD. Trimming pared 4 bases from V and 4 bases from J, leaving 14 bases between. The CDR3 is 15 amino acids. CDR3 coding DNA: TGTGCCACCAGTGACCCTAGGGGCTACGCAGATACGCAGTATTTT. This sequence encodes CATSDPRGYADTQYF.

The chain uses TRBV12-3 or TRBV12-4 and TRBJ2-3; D is perhaps TRBD2 (5 bases). V dropped 1 base and J dropped 1 base, with 9 bases sitting between them. CDR3 length equals 15 residues. The CDR3 sequence is CASSLGAVRTDTQYF. CDR3 coding DNA: TGTGCCAGCAGTTTAGGAGCGGTCCGCACAGATACGCAGTATTTT.

Concerning this clonotype: The germline gene is not matched at one end of the junction; a read error may be the cause. The chain is built from TRBV3-1 and TRBJ2-3; 8 nucleotides agree with TRBD2. Looked up from germline, CDR1 is LGHDT and CDR2 is YNNKEL (reference sequence). This CDR3 is built from 15 residues. The CDR3 DNA sequence: TGTGCCTGCAGCCCGGAAGCGGGGGCCACAGATACGCAGTATTTT. Residues: CACSPEAGATDTQYF.

This clonotype showed up just a few times. The gene calls are TRBV5-1 and TRBJ2-2, with D possibly called TRBD1 or TRBD2 (5 bases each). Per germline, CDR1 SGHRS and CDR2 YFSETQ. This CDR3 region has 16 residues. V gave up 4 bases and J gave up 0 bases, with 13 bases separating them. The chain's CDR3 is CASSGTALANTGELFF. The CDR3 region has the DNA TGCGCCAGCAGCGGGACGGCGCTGGCGAACACCGGGGAGCTGTTTTTT.

V usage is TRBV18 and J usage is TRBJ2-1; 16 bases match TRBD2. CDR1 is KGHSH, CDR2 LQKENI, per germline. The V segment lost 2 bases and the J segment 4 bases; nucleotides outside the gene matches: 11. This CDR3 contains 20 residues. The CDR3 DNA is TGTGCCAGCTCACCATCACGGGGACTAGCGGGAGGGCCGAGGTACAATGAGCAGTTCTTC. It translates to CASSPSRGLAGGPRYNEQFF.

The rearrangement links TRBV5-1 to TRBJ2-1, with 9 positions matching TRBD2. Unmatched junction bases numbered 13, after V lost 0 bases and J lost 0 bases. This CDR3 spans 20 amino acids. Germline-derived CDR1 and CDR2 are SGHRS and YFSETQ. As DNA, the CDR3 is TGCGCCAGCAGCTTGGCCAGGGGAAGCGGGAGGCCCCACTCCTACAATGAGCAGTTCTTC. It translates to CASSLARGSGRPHSYNEQFF.

The sample holds a few counts of this clonotype. The chain links TRBV20-1 to TRBJ1-5, with 7 bases identical to TRBD1. This CDR3 has 13 amino acids. V dropped 6 bases and J dropped 3; count of bases not matched to a gene: 5. The germline gives CDR1 DFQATT, CDR2 SNEGSKA (reference sequence). CDR3 loop: CSATTGVNQPQHF. The CDR3 DNA follows: TGCAGTGCCACTACAGGGGTCAATCAGCCCCAGCATTTT.

This chain links TRBV25-1 with TRBJ2-3, with 7 bases identical to TRBD2. This CDR3 comprises 16 residues. V was pared by 4 bases and J by 2 bases, with 9 bases of the junction left unmatched. CDR1 and CDR2 (germline): MGHDK, SYGVNS. The CDR3 bases are TGTGCCAGCAGTGGGGGGGGACCGCACGACACAGATACGCAGTATTTT. It yields the protein CASSGGGPHDTDTQYF.

This clonotype was detected a few times. This sequence joins TRBV11-2 and TRBJ2-1, with 8 nucleotides matching TRBD2. With V trimmed by 6 bases and J by 5 bases, 6 bases remained unmatched. Germline CDR1 is SGHAT and CDR2 is FQNNGV. This CDR3 is built from 14 residues. The CDR3 spells CASRRGLDNNEQFF. CDR3 nucleotides: TGTGCCAGCAGGCGGGGACTAGATAACAATGAGCAGTTCTTC.

The V and J genes are TRBV5-1 and TRBJ2-5, with a weak D call TRBD2 (5 bases). CDR1 SGHRS and CDR2 YFSETQ come from the germline V gene. V was clipped by 1 base and J by 3 bases, with 19 bases between them. CDR3 length: 17 residues. This CDR3 reads CASSLLPAGPAEETQYF. DNA for the CDR3: TGCGCCAGCAGCTTGCTCCCGGCCGGGCCAGCGGAAGAGACCCAGTACTTC.

This clonotype was seen only once. The chain combines TRBV3-1 with TRBJ1-2, with TRBD1 matching 7 bases. This CDR3 is built from 13 residues. V was clipped by 3 bases and J by 7 bases; unmatched bases: 5. Germline V lookup: CDR1 LGHDT, CDR2 YNNKEL (reference sequence). The CDR3 nucleotides are TGTGCCAGCAGCCAGGGACAGATACTTGGCTACACCTTC. Its translation: CASSQGQILGYTF.

The chain combines TRBV19 with TRBJ2-4, with D perhaps being TRBD1 or TRBD2 (6 bases each). This CDR3 is built from 15 residues. Germline lookup yields CDR1 LNHDA and CDR2 SQIVND (reference sequence). Deletions cut 9 bases from V and 5 bases from J, with 20 bases between. DNA of the CDR3: TGTGCCAGCACCCAGGGGATAGCGGACCAAAACATTCAGTACTTC. Amino acids: CASTQGIADQNIQYF.

The chain links TRBV5-1 to TRBJ2-2; 9 bases align to TRBD2. The CDR3 spans 15 residues. Germline V gives CDR1 SGHRS, CDR2 YFSETQ. With 2 bases clipped from V and 6 bases from J, the junction kept 5 bases outside the gene matches. This chain's CDR3 is CASSFAGGPPGELFF. The DNA of the CDR3 is TGCGCCAGCAGCTTCGCGGGAGGGCCCCCCGGGGAGCTGTTTTTT.

V is TRBV11-2 and J is TRBJ2-1; TRBD2 agrees at 7 bases. Germline V gene data show CDR1 as SGHAT and CDR2 as FQNNGV. Trimming removed 5 bases from V and 5 bases from J; junction bases left unmatched: 12. This CDR3 is built from 16 residues. The CDR3 DNA reads as TGTGCCAGCAGCCACCAACTAGCGAATATGGACAATGAGCAGTTCTTC. It is translated as CASSHQLANMDNEQFF.

This clonotype appeared a few times. The chain has TRBV12-3 or TRBV12-4 and TRBJ2-5; weak D call: TRBD1 (5 bases). The CDR3 sequence is 15 residues long. The V and J ends lost 6 bases and 2 bases respectively, with 16 bases between them. The CDR3 loop reads CASSFDRIPQETQYF. As DNA, the CDR3 is TGTGCCAGCAGCTTTGACAGAATACCACAAGAGACCCAGTACTTC.

This clonotype was picked up a small number of times. The chain is built from TRBV5-5 and TRBJ2-3; 12 nucleotides agree with TRBD2. This CDR3 comprises 15 residues. The V gene end was trimmed by 3 bases and the J gene end by 5 bases; junction bases not matched to a gene: 4. Germline CDR1 SGHKS, CDR2 YYEKEE (reference sequence). The CDR3 nucleotides are TGTGCCAGCAGCTACGGACTAGCGGGACTAGATACGCAGTATTTT. It encodes CASSYGLAGLDTQYF.

The chain uses TRBV4-1 and TRBJ2-1, with 7 nucleotides matching TRBD2. J was trimmed by 10 bases and V by 4 bases; bases with no gene match: 13. The CDR3 has 15 residues. Germline CDR1 is MGHRA and CDR2 is YSYEKL. CDR3 in amino acids: CASSRDYPFLGEQFF. CDR3 in DNA: TGCGCCAGCAGCCGGGACTATCCATTTCTGGGGGAGCAGTTCTTC.

This clonotype was detected a few times. This rearrangement joins TRBV24-1 to TRBJ2-2; TRBD1 might be the D (5 bases). The germline gives CDR1 KGHDR, CDR2 SFDVKD. With 9 bases removed from V and 5 bases from J, the gap between germline ends came to 9 bases. The CDR3 covers 12 residues. CDR3 sequence: CATSGQTGELFF. CDR3 nucleotides: TGTGCCACCTCAGGACAAACCGGGGAGCTGTTTTTT.

This clonotype was observed a few times. The chain employs TRBV12-3 or TRBV12-4 and TRBJ1-1; 7 bases fit TRBD1. CDR3 size: 15 residues. The junction had 11 bases not matched to a gene; V was cut back by 5 bases and J by 5 bases. In DNA, the CDR3 is TGTGCCAGCAGTCGTCCGAGGCAGGGGGGGACTGAAGCTTTCTTT. Translating it yields CASSRPRQGGTEAFF.

In its sample, this clonotype was seen many times. The V and J genes are TRBV11-2 and TRBJ2-2, with a weak D call TRBD2 (6 bases). V was clipped by 7 bases and J by 4 bases, with 16 bases between them. The CDR3 is made up of 15 amino acids. Germline assignment: CDR1 SGHAT and CDR2 FQNNGV. CDR3 sequence: CASTTRAGFTGELFF. CDR3 bases: TGTGCCAGCACCACTCGGGCGGGATTCACCGGGGAGCTGTTTTTT.

In its sample, this clonotype was seen a few times. V gene TRBV20-1 combines with J gene TRBJ2-3; D is perhaps TRBD2 (6 bases). This CDR3 is built from 15 residues. Germline CDR1 is DFQATT and CDR2 is SNEGSKA (reference sequence). The ends were cut back, 5 bases at V and 2 bases at J, with 17 bases in the middle. The CDR3 coding sequence is TGCAGTGCTCCTACCACTAGCCGATACACAGATACGCAGTATTTT. It specifies CSAPTTSRYTDTQYF.